The 10 T cell receptor beta chains below were found in one sample sequenced in a study of cytomegalovirus exposure and HLA in healthy donors (dated by TCRdb to the late 2010s). The library relied on the immunoSEQ multiplex PCR assay. The multiplex PCR relied on a mix of 60 forward primers for TCR Vbeta segments and 13 reverse primers for TCR Jbeta segments. The immuneACCESS repertoire file appears here via TCRdb, limited to in-frame rearrangements. These files lack a portion of the clones; in checked studies, under half of the deficit traces to unresolved V genes, and the cause of the others is not known. The sample has 150,000 to 200,000 clones on record, roughly 85% of them singletons. The ten largest account for about 14% of the sample. The sequenced material came from PBMCs. Receptors originate from a man aged 50 or older in good health and CMV-seropositive.

This chain connects TRBV6-1 to TRBJ2-7; 7 bases match TRBD2. J was trimmed by 3 bases and V by 6 bases; bases with no gene match: 5. This CDR3 spans 13 amino acids. Germline CDR1 MNHNS, CDR2 SASEGT. The CDR3 spells CASSIREVYEQYF. The CDR3 region has the DNA TGTGCCAGCAGCATACGGGAGGTCTACGAGCAGTACTTC.

This clone was detected only a few times. The gene calls are TRBV5-1 and TRBJ2-6, with 10 bases identical to TRBD1. The CDR3 spans 19 residues. After removal of 4 bases from V and 0 bases from J, the junction contained 10 bases not matched to a gene. Germline lookup yields CDR1 SGHRS and CDR2 YFSETQ. The CDR3 protein is CASSQGTGVTFSGANVLTF. CDR3 bases: TGCGCCAGCAGCCAGGGGACAGGGGTCACATTCTCTGGGGCCAACGTCCTGACTTTC. Filled out from reference TRBV5-1 and TRBJ2-6, the complete variable domain reads KAGVTQTPRYLIKTRGQQVTLSCSPISGHRSVSWYQQTPGQGLQFLFEYFSETQRNKGNFPGRFSGRQFSNSRSEMNVSTLELGDSALYLCASSQGTGVTFSGANVLTFGAGSRLTVL.

The rearrangement joins TRBV18 to TRBJ2-1; 9 bases are a match to TRBD1. Germline values: CDR1 KGHSH, CDR2 LQKENI. This CDR3 has 14 amino acids. Trimming cost V 2 bases and J 7 bases; bases outside gene matches: 3. Here the CDR3 DNA reads TGTGCCAGCTCACCAGGGACAGGGAGGAATGAGCAGTTCTTC. Translated, it gives CASSPGTGRNEQFF.

This chain connects TRBV5-5 to TRBJ2-2; D is possibly TRBD2 (6 bases). The CDR3 is 14 amino acids. Germline V lookup: CDR1 SGHKS, CDR2 YYEKEE (reference sequence). V gave up 0 bases and J gave up 7 bases, with 10 bases separating them. CDR3 nucleotide sequence: TGTGCCAGCAGCTTGGGGGACTTCAGCGGGGAGCTGTTTTTT. This encodes CASSLGDFSGELFF.

The chain recombines TRBV5-3 with TRBJ1-4; D is unclear. TRBV5-3 qualifies as an ORF whose function is uncertain. The CDR3 length is 13 residues. Trimming left V 0 bases short and J 3 bases short, with 3 bases between. CDR3 sequence (DNA): TGTGCCAGAAGCTTGGCCGCTAATGAAAAACTGTTTTTT. It is translated as CARSLAANEKLFF.

V is TRBV5-1 and J is TRBJ2-5, with TRBD2 identical over 16 bases. Germline-derived CDR1 and CDR2 are SGHRS and YFSETQ. This CDR3 region has 17 residues. The V segment lost 6 bases and the J segment 0 bases; nucleotides outside the gene matches: 5. CDR3 residues: CASNPGLAGGYQETQYF. The CDR3 DNA sequence: TGCGCCAGCAACCCGGGACTAGCGGGGGGGTACCAAGAGACCCAGTACTTC.

This clone was detected only a few times. This chain connects TRBV4-2 to TRBJ1-1, with 7 positions matching TRBD1. The CDR3 is made up of 16 amino acids. CDR1 LGHNA and CDR2 YNFKEQ come from the germline V gene. Losses at the gene ends were 1 base for V and 4 bases for J; bases not matched to a gene: 9. DNA for the CDR3: TGTGCCAGCAGCCAAGGAGATAGACAGGGCCTCACTGAAGCTTTCTTT. Translation gives CASSQGDRQGLTEAFF.

The chain joins TRBV29-1 to TRBJ1-2; tentative D call: TRBD1 (6 bases). Per germline, CDR1 SQVTM and CDR2 ANQGSEA. Trimming took 3 bases from V and 8 from J, leaving 16 bases between them. The CDR3 runs 13 residues. CDR3: CSVDHTGGGGYTF. The DNA of the CDR3 is TGCAGCGTTGATCATACGGGGGGCGGCGGCTACACCTTC.

This chain connects TRBV29-1 to TRBJ1-2, with D unresolved. Trimming removed 4 bases from V and 0 bases from J, with 12 bases in between. The CDR3 sequence is 14 residues long. Germline-derived CDR1 and CDR2 are SQVTM and ANQGSEA. Written as DNA, the CDR3 is TGCAGCGTTGCCCGACGGGTTGCTAACTATGGCTACACCTTC. This translates into CSVARRVANYGYTF.

The chain links TRBV2 to TRBJ2-3, with 11 positions matching TRBD2. The CDR3 runs to 18 residues. Germline-derived CDR1 and CDR2 are SNHLY and FYNNEI. V was pared by 5 bases and J by 6 bases, with 16 bases of the junction left unmatched. DNA of the CDR3: TGTGCCAGCAGTCCTCAGGGTGCTAGCGGGGGGCCAATGGATACGCAGTATTTT. Residues: CASSPQGASGGPMDTQYF. Filled out from reference TRBV2 and TRBJ2-3, the complete variable domain reads EPEVTQTPSHQVTQMGQEVILRCVPISNHLYFYWYRQILGQKVEFLVSFYNNEISEKSEIFDDQFSVERPDGSNFTLKIRSTKLEDSAMYFCASSPQGASGGPMDTQYFGPGTRLTVL.